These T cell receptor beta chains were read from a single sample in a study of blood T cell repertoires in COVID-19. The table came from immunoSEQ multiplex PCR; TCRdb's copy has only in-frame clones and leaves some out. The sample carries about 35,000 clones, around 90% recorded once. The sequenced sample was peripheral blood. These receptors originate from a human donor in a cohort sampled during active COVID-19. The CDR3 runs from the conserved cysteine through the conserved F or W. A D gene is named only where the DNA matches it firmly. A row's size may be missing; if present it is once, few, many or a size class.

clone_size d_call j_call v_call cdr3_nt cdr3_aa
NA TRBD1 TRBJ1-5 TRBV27 TGTGCCAGCAGTTCCCGGACAGGTTGGAGCAATCAGCCCCAGCATTTT CASSSRTGWSNQPQHF
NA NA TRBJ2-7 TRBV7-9 TGTGCCAGCAGTAGGACGGGGGGCAACCTAGAGGAGCAGTACTTC CASSRTGGNLEEQYF
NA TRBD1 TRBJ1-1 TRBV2 TGTGCCAGCAGGGAACCAAAACCTCAGGGGGTGGGGTCTGAAGCTTTCTTT CASREPKPQGVGSEAFF
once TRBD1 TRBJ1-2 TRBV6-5 TGTGCCAGCAGCCGACAGGGGTCTGAAGGCTACACCTTC CASSRQGSEGYTF
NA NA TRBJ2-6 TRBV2 TGTGCCACCCGACGAGGCTCTGGGGCCAACGTCCTGACTTTC CATRRGSGANVLTF
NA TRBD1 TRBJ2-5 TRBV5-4 TGTGCCAGCATCGACAGGGGGCGCCCGGGCGGAGAGACCCAGTACTTC CASIDRGRPGGETQYF
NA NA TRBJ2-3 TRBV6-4 TGTGCCAGCAGTGACTCGAGCCAGAGGGCCACAGATACGCAGTATTTT CASSDSSQRATDTQYF
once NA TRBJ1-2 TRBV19 TGTGCCAGTAGTATATCCCCCGGGTACTATGGCTACACCTTC CASSISPGYYGYTF
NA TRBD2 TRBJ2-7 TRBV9 TGTGCCAGCAGCGGTCGGGACTACCCTACCTACGAGCAGTACTTC CASSGRDYPTYEQYF
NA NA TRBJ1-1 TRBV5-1 TGCGCCAGCAGCTTACAGACAGGGAACACTGAAGCTTTCTTT CASSLQTGNTEAFF
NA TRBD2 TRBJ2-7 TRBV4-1 TGCGCCAGCAGCCAAGATCCCCTAGGGGCGGGGGGCGAGCAGTACTTC CASSQDPLGAGGEQYF
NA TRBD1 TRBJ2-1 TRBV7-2 TGTGCCAGCAGCTCGAGGACAGGGTTAGATGGGGATGAGCAGTTCTTC CASSSRTGLDGDEQFF
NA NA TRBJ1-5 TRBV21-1 TGTGCCAGCAGCAATAACCGGGACAGCATCGATAGCAATCAGCCCCAGCATTTT CASSNNRDSIDSNQPQHF
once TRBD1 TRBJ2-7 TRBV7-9 TGTGCCAGCAGCAGCCGGGACAGGGGCATCTACGAGCAGTACTTC CASSSRDRGIYEQYF
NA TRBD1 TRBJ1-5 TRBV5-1 TGCGCCAGCAGCTCCGGACAGGGGGGCCAGCCCCAGCATTTT CASSSGQGGQPQHF
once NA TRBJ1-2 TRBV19 TGTGCCAGTAATAAGGGGAACTATGGCTACACCTTC CASNKGNYGYTF
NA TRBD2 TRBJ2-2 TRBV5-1 TGCGCCAGCAGCTTCGGGACTACGAACACCGGGGAGCTGTTTTTT CASSFGTTNTGELFF
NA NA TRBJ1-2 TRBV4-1 TGCGCCAGTCGGATGGGGCGGGGGGGCCACTATGGCTACACCTTC CASRMGRGGHYGYTF